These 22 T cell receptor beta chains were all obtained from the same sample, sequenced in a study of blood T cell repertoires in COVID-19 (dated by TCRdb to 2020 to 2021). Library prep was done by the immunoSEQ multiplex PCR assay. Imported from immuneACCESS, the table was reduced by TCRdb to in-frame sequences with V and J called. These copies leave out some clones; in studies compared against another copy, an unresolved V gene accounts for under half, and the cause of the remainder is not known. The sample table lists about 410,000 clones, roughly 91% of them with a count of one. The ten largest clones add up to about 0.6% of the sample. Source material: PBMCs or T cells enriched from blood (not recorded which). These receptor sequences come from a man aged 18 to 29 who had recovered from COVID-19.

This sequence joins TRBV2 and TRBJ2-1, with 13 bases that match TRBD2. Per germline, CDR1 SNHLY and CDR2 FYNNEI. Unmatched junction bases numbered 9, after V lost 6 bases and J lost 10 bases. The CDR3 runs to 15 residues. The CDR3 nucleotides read TGTGCCAGCAGAACTGGGACTAGCGGGATGATGGAGCAGTTCTTC. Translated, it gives CASRTGTSGMMEQFF. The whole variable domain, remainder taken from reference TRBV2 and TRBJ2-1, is EPEVTQTPSHQVTQMGQEVILRCVPISNHLYFYWYRQILGQKVEFLVSFYNNEISEKSEIFDDQFSVERPDGSNFTLKIRSTKLEDSAMYFCASRTGTSGMMEQFFGPGTRLTVL.

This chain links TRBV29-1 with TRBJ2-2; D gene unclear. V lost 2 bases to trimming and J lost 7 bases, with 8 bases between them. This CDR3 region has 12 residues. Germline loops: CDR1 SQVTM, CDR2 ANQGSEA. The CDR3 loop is CSVERSLGELFF. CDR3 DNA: TGCAGCGTTGAAAGGAGTCTCGGGGAGCTGTTTTTT.

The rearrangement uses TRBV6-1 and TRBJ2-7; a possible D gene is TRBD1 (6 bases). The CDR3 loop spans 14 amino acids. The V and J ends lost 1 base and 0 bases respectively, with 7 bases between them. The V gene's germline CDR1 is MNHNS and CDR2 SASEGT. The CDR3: CASSEEQGSYEQYF. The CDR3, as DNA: TGTGCCAGCAGTGAAGAACAGGGCTCCTACGAGCAGTACTTC.

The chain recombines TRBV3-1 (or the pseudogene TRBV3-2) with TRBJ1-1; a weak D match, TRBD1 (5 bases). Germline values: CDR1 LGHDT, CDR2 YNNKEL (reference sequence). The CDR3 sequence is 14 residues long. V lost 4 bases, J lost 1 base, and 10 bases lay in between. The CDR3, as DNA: TGTGCCAGCAGCCCCGGACACAAGAACACTGAAGCTTTCTTT. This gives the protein CASSPGHKNTEAFF.

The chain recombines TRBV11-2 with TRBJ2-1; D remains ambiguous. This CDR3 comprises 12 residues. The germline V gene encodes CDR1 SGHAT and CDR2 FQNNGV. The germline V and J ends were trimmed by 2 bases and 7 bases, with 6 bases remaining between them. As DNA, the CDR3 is TGTGCCAGCAGCTTAAGCCTAAATGAGCAGTTCTTC. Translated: CASSLSLNEQFF.

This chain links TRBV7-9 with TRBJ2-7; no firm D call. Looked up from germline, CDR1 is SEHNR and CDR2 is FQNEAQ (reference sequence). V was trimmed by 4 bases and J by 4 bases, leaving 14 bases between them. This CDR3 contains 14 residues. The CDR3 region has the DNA TGTGCCAGCAGCTCTAGTAATGTATGGTACGAGCAGTACTTC. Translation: CASSSSNVWYEQYF.

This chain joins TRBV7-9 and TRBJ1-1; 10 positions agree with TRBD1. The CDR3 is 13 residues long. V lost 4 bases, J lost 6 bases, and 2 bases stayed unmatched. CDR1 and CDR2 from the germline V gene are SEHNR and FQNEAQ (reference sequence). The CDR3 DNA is TGTGCCAGCAGCTACGGGACAGGGGCTGAAGCTTTCTTT. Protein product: CASSYGTGAEAFF.

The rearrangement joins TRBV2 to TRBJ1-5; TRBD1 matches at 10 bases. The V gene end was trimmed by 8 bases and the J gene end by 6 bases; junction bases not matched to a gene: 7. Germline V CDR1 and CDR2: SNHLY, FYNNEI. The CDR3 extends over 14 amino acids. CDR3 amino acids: CASRRQGASQPQHF. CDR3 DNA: TGTGCCAGCCGGAGACAGGGGGCTAGTCAGCCCCAGCATTTT.

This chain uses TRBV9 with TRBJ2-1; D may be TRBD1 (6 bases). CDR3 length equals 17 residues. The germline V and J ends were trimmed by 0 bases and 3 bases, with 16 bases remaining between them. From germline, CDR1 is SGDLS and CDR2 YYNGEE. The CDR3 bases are TGTGCCAGCAGCGTAGCCTTCAGGGGAGTTGGCTACAATGAGCAGTTCTTC. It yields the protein CASSVAFRGVGYNEQFF.

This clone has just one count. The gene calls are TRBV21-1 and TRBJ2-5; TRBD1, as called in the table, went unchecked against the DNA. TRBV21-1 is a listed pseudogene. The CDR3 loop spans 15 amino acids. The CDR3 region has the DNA TGTGCCAGCAGCGAGGGACAGGGATTTACAGAGACCCAGTACTTC. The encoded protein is CASSEGQGFTETQYF.

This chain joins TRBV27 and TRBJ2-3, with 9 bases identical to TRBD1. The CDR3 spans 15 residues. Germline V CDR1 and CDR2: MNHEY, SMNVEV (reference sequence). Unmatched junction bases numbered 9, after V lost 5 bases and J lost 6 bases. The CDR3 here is CASSRGQGYRDTQYF. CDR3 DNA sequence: TGTGCCAGCAGTCGAGGACAGGGGTACAGGGATACGCAGTATTTT.

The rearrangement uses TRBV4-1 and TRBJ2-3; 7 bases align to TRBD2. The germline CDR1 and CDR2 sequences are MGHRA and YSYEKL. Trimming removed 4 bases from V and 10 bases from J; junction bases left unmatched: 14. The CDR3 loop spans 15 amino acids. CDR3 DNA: TGCGCCAGCAGCCCCGATGGACTAGGTGCCGCGCCGCAGTATTTT. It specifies CASSPDGLGAAPQYF.

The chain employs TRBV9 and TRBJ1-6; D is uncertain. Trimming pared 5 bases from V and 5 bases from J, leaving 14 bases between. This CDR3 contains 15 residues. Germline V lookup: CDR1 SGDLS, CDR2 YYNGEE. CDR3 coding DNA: TGTGCCAGCAGACCTGGCACCGCGGATAATTCACCCCTCCACTTT. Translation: CASRPGTADNSPLHF.

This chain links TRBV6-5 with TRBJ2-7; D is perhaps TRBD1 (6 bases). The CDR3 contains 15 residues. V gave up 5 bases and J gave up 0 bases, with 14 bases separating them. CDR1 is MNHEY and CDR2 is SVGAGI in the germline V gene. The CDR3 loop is CASSQQGSSSYEQYF. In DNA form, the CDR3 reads TGTGCCAGCAGTCAGCAGGGGTCGAGCTCCTACGAGCAGTACTTC.

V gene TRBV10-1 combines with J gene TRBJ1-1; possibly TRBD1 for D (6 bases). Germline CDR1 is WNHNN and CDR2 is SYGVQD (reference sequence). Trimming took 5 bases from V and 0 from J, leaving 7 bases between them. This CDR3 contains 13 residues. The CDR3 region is CASSRTVNTEAFF. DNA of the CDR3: TGCGCCAGCAGTCGGACAGTGAACACTGAAGCTTTCTTT.

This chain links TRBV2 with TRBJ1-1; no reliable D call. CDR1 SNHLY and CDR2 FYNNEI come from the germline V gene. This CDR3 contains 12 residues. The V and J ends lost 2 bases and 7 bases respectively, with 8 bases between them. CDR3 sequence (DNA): TGTGCCAGCAGTGAAATGGCCAGTGAAGCTTTCTTT. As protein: CASSEMASEAFF.

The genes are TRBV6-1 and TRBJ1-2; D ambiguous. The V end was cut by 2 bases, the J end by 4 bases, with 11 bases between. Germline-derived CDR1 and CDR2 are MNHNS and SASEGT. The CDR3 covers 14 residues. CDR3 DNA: TGTGCCAGCAGTGAATCGGGAGGGTCCTATGGCTACACCTTC. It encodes CASSESGGSYGYTF.

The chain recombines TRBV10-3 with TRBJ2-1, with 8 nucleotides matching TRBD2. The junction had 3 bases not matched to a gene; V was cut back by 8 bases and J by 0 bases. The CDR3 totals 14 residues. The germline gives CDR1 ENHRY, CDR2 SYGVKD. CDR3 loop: CAIGGTSSYNEQFF. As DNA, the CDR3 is TGTGCCATCGGCGGGACTAGCTCCTACAATGAGCAGTTCTTC.

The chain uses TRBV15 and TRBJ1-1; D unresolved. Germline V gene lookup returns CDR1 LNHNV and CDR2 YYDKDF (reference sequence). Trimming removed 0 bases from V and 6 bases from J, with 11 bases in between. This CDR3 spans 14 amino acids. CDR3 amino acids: CATSRDGRTSEAFF. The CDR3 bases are TGTGCCACCAGCAGAGATGGGAGAACTTCTGAAGCTTTCTTT.

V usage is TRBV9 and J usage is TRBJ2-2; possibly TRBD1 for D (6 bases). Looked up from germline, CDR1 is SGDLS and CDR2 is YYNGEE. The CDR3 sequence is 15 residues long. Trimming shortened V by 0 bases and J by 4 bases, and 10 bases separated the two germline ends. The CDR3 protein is CASSVDRATTGELFF. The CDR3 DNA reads TGTGCCAGCAGCGTAGACAGGGCGACCACCGGGGAGCTGTTTTTT.

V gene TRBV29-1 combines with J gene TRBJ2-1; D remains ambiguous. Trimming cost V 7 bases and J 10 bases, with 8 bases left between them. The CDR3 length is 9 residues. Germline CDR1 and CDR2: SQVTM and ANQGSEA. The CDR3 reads CSAGGEQFF. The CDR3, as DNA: TGCAGCGCGGGTGGCGAGCAGTTCTTC.

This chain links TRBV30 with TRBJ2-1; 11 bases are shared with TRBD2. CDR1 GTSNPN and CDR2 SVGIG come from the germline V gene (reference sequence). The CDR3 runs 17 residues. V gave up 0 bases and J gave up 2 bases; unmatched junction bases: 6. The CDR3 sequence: CAWSVRDSGRAYNEQFF. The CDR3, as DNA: TGTGCCTGGAGTGTACGCGATAGCGGGAGGGCCTACAATGAGCAGTTCTTC.